This record covers a single T cell receptor beta chain. The antigen is unknown. UMIs and a universal primer site were added when TCR cDNA was made by 5'RACE template switching. MiXCR was run by TCRdb on the 5' RACE reads, yielding one entry per CDR3 protein. This sample has some 550,000 distinct CDR3 sequences; 19% occur once, and the top ten carry roughly an eighth. This record belongs to a study of T cells after yellow fever vaccination. Whole-study results and caveats: Weaker overall was a secondary response that nonetheless peaked faster, on day 5 versus 15.

Here the sequenced sample was PBMCs, taken 15 days after the yellow fever booster vaccination. The receptor's source is a man aged 25 to 45 who received the YFV17D yellow fever vaccine.

The CDR3 region is CASSSTHRDQETQYF. The CDR3 region has the DNA TGCGCCAGCAGCTCGACCCACCGAGACCAAGAGACCCAGTACTTC. This chain uses TRBV5-1 with TRBJ2-5; no definite D call. Trimming removed 3 bases from V and 0 bases from J, with 12 bases in between. The CDR3 spans 15 residues. Germline lookup yields CDR1 SGHRS and CDR2 YFSETQ.